The 17 T cell receptor gamma chains below come from one sample, sequenced in a study of Vδ1+ human thymocytes. The study's findings and limits: In the thymus, TRG and TRD repertoires looked highly polyclonal with Gaussian CDR3 lengths.

These receptors lack a known antigen. The template was reverse-transcribed extracted RNA. CDR3 amplicons came from multiplex PCR with pooled V-gene forward and constant-region reverse primers. TCRdb reran clone calling via CATT on the multiplex PCR reads. Of several thousand gamma-chain clones in the sample, 42% were seen once. The specimen sequenced was Vdelta1+ gamma-delta thymocytes from the thymus. The subset denotes: FACS-sorted CD3+ TCRalphabeta- TCRVdelta1+ TCRVdelta2- thymocytes. The receptors come from a boy younger than two who had congenital heart surgery.

Turning to this clone: The junction differs from germline at one of its ends, possibly a read error. This chain connects TRGV8 to TRGJ1 or TRGJ2. Germline V gives CDR1 VENAVY, CDR2 YDSYNSRV. The CDR3 consists of 10 residues. The DNA of the CDR3 is TGTGCCACCTGGGATAGCAAGAAACTATTT. Amino acids: CATWDSKKLF.

The chain links TRGV4 to TRGJ1 or TRGJ2. No J gene is reported in TCRdb; it was inferred here by comparing the DNA with germline. With V trimmed by 4 bases and J by 10 bases, 16 bases remained unmatched. From germline, CDR1 is EGSTGY and CDR2 YDSYTSSV. The CDR3 consists of 14 residues. The CDR3, as DNA: TGTGCCACCTGGGAGTCGTTCCGATTTAGGAAGAAACTCTTT. This sequence encodes CATWESFRFRKKLF.

J is TRGJ1 or TRGJ2 and V is TRGV9. TCRdb leaves out the J gene; it was filled in here by matching the DNA to germline. Trimming removed 0 bases from V and 12 bases from J; junction bases left unmatched: 5. The germline CDR1 and CDR2 sequences are GITISATS and ISYDGTV (reference sequence). This CDR3 has 11 residues. CDR3 amino acids: CALWEVGVKLF. Here the CDR3 DNA reads TGTGCCTTGTGGGAGGTGGGGGTGAAACTCTTT.

The V and J genes are TRGV4 and TRGJP2. Germline V gene lookup returns CDR1 EGSTGY and CDR2 YDSYTSSV. The V gene end was trimmed by 4 bases and the J gene end by 0 bases; junction bases not matched to a gene: 2. This CDR3 spans 14 amino acids. CDR3 nucleotides: TGTGCCACCTGGGACTATAGTAGTGATTGGATCAAGACGTTT. This codes for CATWDYSSDWIKTF.

This clone was observed a few times. The chain has TRGV9 and TRGJ1 or TRGJ2. Germline loops: CDR1 GITISATS, CDR2 ISYDGTV (reference sequence). This CDR3 spans 12 amino acids. V dropped 0 bases and J dropped 9; count of bases not matched to a gene: 5. This chain's CDR3 is CALWEVQFKKLF. The DNA of the CDR3 is TGTGCCTTGTGGGAGGTGCAGTTTAAGAAACTCTTT.

The rearrangement uses TRGV4 and TRGJ1 or TRGJ2. Assignment of the J gene here rests on matching the DNA to germline, because TCRdb gives none. This CDR3 contains 10 residues. Germline-derived CDR1 and CDR2 are EGSTGY and YDSYTSSV. J gave up 8 bases and V 4 bases, and 2 bases lay outside the gene matches. CDR3 residues: CATWEDKKLF. The CDR3 nucleotides are TGTGCCACCTGGGAGGATAAGAAACTCTTT.

This chain uses TRGV3 with TRGJ1 or TRGJ2. No J gene was available from TCRdb, and it was assigned here by a germline match of the DNA. Germline V gene data show CDR1 as VTNTFY and CDR2 as YDVSTARD (reference sequence). V dropped 0 bases and J dropped 1; count of bases not matched to a gene: 9. The CDR3 length is 16 residues. The CDR3 loop is CATWDRPPRNYYKKLF. For the CDR3, the DNA is TGTGCCACCTGGGACAGGCCTCCCCGCAATTATTATAAGAAACTCTTT.

The chain joins TRGV5 to TRGJ1 or TRGJ2. TCRdb offers no J gene call, so here the DNA was matched to germline to obtain one. There are 11 residues in the CDR3. V shed 5 bases and J 7 bases; nucleotides not matched to a gene: 5. In germline, CDR1 is VINAFY, CDR2 YDVSNSKD. The CDR3 nucleotides are TGTGCCACCTGGGGGTGGTATAAGAAACTCTTT. Its protein is CATWGWYKKLF.

A word on this clone: The sample carries other DNA sequences with the same CDR3. The rearrangement joins TRGV8 to TRGJP2. No J gene was available from TCRdb, and it was assigned here by a germline match of the DNA. The trim removed 3 bases at V and 8 bases at J, leaving 3 bases unmatched. The CDR3 is 12 residues long. Germline CDR1 VENAVY, CDR2 YDSYNSRV. CDR3 residues: CATWDRDWIKTF. DNA of the CDR3: TGTGCCACCTGGGATCGGGATTGGATCAAGACGTTT.

This rearrangement joins TRGV4 to TRGJP2. The J gene, absent from TCRdb, was called here by matching the DNA to germline. V lost 3 bases, J lost 1 base, and 2 bases stayed unmatched. Germline V CDR1 and CDR2: EGSTGY, YDSYTSSV. The CDR3 has 14 residues. CDR3 DNA sequence: TGTGCCACCTGGGATCCTAGTAGTGATTGGATCAAGACGTTT. Translating it yields CATWDPSSDWIKTF.

A few counts support this clone. The gene calls are TRGV2 and TRGJ1 or TRGJ2. CDR1 is EGSNGY, CDR2 YDSYNSKV, per germline. The ends lost 0 bases at V and 10 bases at J; junction bases unmatched: 6. The CDR3 spans 12 residues. Written as DNA, the CDR3 is TGTGCCACCTGGGACGGGCCAGGGAAGAAACTCTTT. It yields the protein CATWDGPGKKLF.

The chain uses TRGV5 and TRGJ1 or TRGJ2. No J gene is reported in TCRdb; it was inferred here by comparing the DNA with germline. The germline CDR1 and CDR2 sequences are VINAFY and YDVSNSKD. With 2 bases clipped from V and 8 bases from J, the junction kept 6 bases outside the gene matches. This CDR3 comprises 12 residues. In nucleotides, the CDR3 is TGTGCCACCTGGGACAAAAAGGATAAGAAACTCTTT. Encoded protein: CATWDKKDKKLF.

This clone has a single count. V and J are TRGV5 and TRGJ1 or TRGJ2. TCRdb offers no J gene call, so here the DNA was matched to germline to obtain one. Trimming cost V 0 bases and J 11 bases; bases outside gene matches: 16. This CDR3 contains 15 residues. The V gene's germline CDR1 is VINAFY and CDR2 YDVSNSKD. CDR3 in DNA: TGTGCCACCTGGGACAGGCGTATTTACAGGTGGGAGAAACTCTTT. Translating it yields CATWDRRIYRWEKLF.

The chain uses TRGV5 and TRGJP2. Matching the DNA to germline supplied the J gene, which TCRdb does not give. V lost 3 bases, J lost 2 bases, and 21 bases stayed unmatched. Germline CDR1 is VINAFY and CDR2 is YDVSNSKD. This CDR3 comprises 20 residues. CDR3 in amino acids: CATWDLPPRSGGSSDWIKTF. CDR3 nucleotides: TGTGCCACCTGGGACCTCCCCCCGCGGAGCGGGGGGAGTAGTGATTGGATCAAGACGTTT.

This clone occurred a few times. The gene calls are TRGV5 and TRGJ1 or TRGJ2. Trimming took 3 bases from V and 5 from J; bases not matched to a gene: 7. The CDR3 totals 13 residues. Germline loops: CDR1 VINAFY, CDR2 YDVSNSKD. CDR3 sequence (DNA): TGTGCCACCTGGGACGGGCGGCATTATAAGAAACTCTTT. This sequence encodes CATWDGRHYKKLF.

This chain connects TRGV9 to TRGJ1 or TRGJ2. Germline CDR1 GITISATS, CDR2 ISYDGTV (reference sequence). The CDR3 consists of 9 residues. Losses at the gene ends were 12 bases for V and 9 bases for J; bases not matched to a gene: 8. The CDR3 here is CAHQGKKLF. The CDR3 region has the DNA TGTGCCCATCAGGGTAAGAAACTCTTT.

V gene TRGV3 combines with J gene TRGJ1 or TRGJ2. No J segment appears in TCRdb, so it was assigned here by matching the sequence to germline. This CDR3 has 15 amino acids. Germline V gene lookup returns CDR1 VTNTFY and CDR2 YDVSTARD (reference sequence). The trim removed 0 bases at V and 3 bases at J, leaving 8 bases unmatched. This CDR3 reads CATWDRPEAYYKKLF. CDR3 bases: TGTGCCACCTGGGACAGGCCGGAGGCTTATTATAAGAAACTCTTT.